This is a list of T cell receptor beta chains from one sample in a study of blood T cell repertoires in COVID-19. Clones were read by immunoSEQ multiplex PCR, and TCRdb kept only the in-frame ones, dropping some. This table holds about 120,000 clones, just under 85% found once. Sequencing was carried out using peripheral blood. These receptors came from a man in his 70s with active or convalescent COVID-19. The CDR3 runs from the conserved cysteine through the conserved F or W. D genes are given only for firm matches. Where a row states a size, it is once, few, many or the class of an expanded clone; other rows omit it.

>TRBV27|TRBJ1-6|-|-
TGTGCCAGCAGTATCCTCTTAGGAGAGGGTTCACCCCTCCACTTT
CASSILLGEGSPLHF
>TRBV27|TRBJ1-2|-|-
TGTGCCAGCAGTCGGGCCAGTACGGACAGTCGCAGAAATATTTATGGCTACACCTTC
CASSRASTDSRRNIYGYTF
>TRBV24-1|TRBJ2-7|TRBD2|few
TGTGCCACCAGTGAGGGGACTAGCGGGAGGTACGAGCAGTACTTC
CATSEGTSGRYEQYF
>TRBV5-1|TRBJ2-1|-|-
TGCGCCAGCAGCGGGAGCTGGGATGAGCAGTTCTTC
CASSGSWDEQFF
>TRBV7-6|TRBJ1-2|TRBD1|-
TGTGCCAGCAGCCCAGGGACAGGGGGCTATGGCTACACCTTC
CASSPGTGGYGYTF
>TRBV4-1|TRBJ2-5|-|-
TGCGCCAGCAGCCAAGGGGCGGGGGCCGGCCCCCAGTACTTC
CASSQGAGAGPQYF
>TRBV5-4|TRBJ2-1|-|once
TGTGCCAGCAGCGGATCCCGGGACAATGAGCAGTTCTTC
CASSGSRDNEQFF
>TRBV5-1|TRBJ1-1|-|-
TGCGCCAGCAGCGTGGGGACACCTAACACTGAAGCTTTCTTT
CASSVGTPNTEAFF
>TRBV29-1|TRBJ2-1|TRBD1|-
TGCAGCGTTGGACGGGACAGTTCCTACAATGAGCAGTTCTTC
CSVGRDSSYNEQFF
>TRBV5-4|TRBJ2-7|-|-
TGTGCCAGCAGCTTGTTCGGGTACGAGCAGTACTTC
CASSLFGYEQYF
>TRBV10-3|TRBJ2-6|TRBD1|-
TGTGCCATCAGTGAGTCGACAACCGGGACAGCGCTCCTCTCTGGGGCCAACGTCCTGACTTTC
CAISESTTGTALLSGANVLTF
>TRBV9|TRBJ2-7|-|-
TGTGCCAGCAGCGTAGAAAACTGGTCCTACGAGCAGTACTTC
CASSVENWSYEQYF
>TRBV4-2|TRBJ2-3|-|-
TGTGCCAGCAGCCAAATGGGACGGGGGACCACAGATACGCAGTATTTT
CASSQMGRGTTDTQYF
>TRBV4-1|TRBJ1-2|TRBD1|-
TGCGCCAGCAGCCAAGAGCAGGGGGCCTACACCTTC
CASSQEQGAYTF
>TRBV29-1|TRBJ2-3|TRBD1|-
TGCAGCGTTGAAGGGGTGGGGACAGCCGGTTTTGGGGGCCCAGATACGCAGTATTTT
CSVEGVGTAGFGGPDTQYF
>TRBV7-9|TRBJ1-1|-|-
TGTGCCAGCAGCTTATTCCCGAGTGAAGCTTTCTTT
CASSLFPSEAFF
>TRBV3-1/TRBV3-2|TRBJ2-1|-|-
TGTGCCAGCAGCCAAGATCACCGACTAGCCTACAATGAGCAGTTCTTC
CASSQDHRLAYNEQFF
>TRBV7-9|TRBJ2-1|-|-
TGTGCCAGCGCTGCGCGGGATTACAATGAGCAGTTCTTC
CASAARDYNEQFF
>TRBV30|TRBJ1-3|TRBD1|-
TGTGCCTACTCACCGGGACAGGGGTACTCTGGAAACACCATATATTTT
CAYSPGQGYSGNTIYF
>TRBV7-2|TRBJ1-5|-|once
TGTGCCAGCAGCTTCTCGGGGGTTAGCAATCAGCCCCAGCATTTT
CASSFSGVSNQPQHF
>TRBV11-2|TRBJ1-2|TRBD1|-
TGTGCCAGCAGCTCCCACTTCCAAATGGACAGGGCAGTTGACTATGGCTACACCTTC
CASSSHFQMDRAVDYGYTF
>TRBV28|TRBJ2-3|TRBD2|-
TGTGCCAGCAGATGGGGGGGTACAGATACGCAGTATTTT
CASRWGGTDTQYF
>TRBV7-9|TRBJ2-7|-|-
TGTGCCAGCAGCGGCTTAGCGGAGAGCTCCTACGAGCAGTACTTC
CASSGLAESSYEQYF
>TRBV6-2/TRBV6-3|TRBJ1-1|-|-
TGTGCCAGCAGCCTGGGACAACTGAACACTGAAGCTTTCTTT
CASSLGQLNTEAFF
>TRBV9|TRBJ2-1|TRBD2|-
TGTGCCAGCAGGGCTAGCGGGAATAATGAGCAGTTCTTC
CASRASGNNEQFF
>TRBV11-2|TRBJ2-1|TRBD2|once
TGTGCCAGCAGCTTCTCTAGCGGGGGGTCCTACAATGAGCAGTTCTTC
CASSFSSGGSYNEQFF
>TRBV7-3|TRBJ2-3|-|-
TGTGCCAGCGGACACGGGGATACGCAGTATTTT
CASGHGDTQYF
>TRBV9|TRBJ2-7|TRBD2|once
TGTGCCAGCAGCGTAGACGAGCGGGGTGGCGAGCAGTACTTC
CASSVDERGGEQYF
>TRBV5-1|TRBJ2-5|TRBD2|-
TGCGCCAGCAGCGCCGCGTGGACTAGCGGGGAACAAGAGACCCAGTACTTC
CASSAAWTSGEQETQYF
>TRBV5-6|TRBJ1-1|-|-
TGTGCCAGCAGCTTGGTGGCCAGGGAGAACACTGAAGCTTTCTTT
CASSLVARENTEAFF
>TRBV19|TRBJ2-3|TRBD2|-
TGTGCCAGTAGTCCCGGGACTACCACTCCTACGCAGTATTTT
CASSPGTTTPTQYF
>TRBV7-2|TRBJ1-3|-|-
TGTGCCAGCAGCTTAGTTCGGACTCCTGGAAACACCATATATTTT
CASSLVRTPGNTIYF
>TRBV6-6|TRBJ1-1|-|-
TGTGCCAGCTTGGGCAGGGAGGAGACTGAAGCTTTCTTT
CASLGREETEAFF
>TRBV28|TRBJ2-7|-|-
TGTGCCAGCAGCTCCCTCCCACTCTACGAGCAGTACTTC
CASSSLPLYEQYF
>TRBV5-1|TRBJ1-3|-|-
TGCGCCAGCAGCTTGAACGGAGGGAGCTCTGGAAACACCATATATTTT
CASSLNGGSSGNTIYF
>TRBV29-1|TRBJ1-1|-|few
TGCAGCGGGTGGACTCCCGGACCTTCTGAAGCTTTCTTT
CSGWTPGPSEAFF
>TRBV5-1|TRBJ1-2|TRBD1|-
TGCGCCAGCAGCTCCGACGGACAGGGGAACTATGGCTACACCTTC
CASSSDGQGNYGYTF
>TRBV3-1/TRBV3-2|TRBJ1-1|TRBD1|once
TGTGCCAGCAGCCTGACAGGGGGCGCGCGGGACACTGAAGCTTTCTTT
CASSLTGGARDTEAFF
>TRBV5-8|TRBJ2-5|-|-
TGTGCCAGCAGCTCCTGGACCGGGGGGCTCGAGACCCAGTACTTC
CASSSWTGGLETQYF
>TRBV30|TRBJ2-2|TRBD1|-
TGTGCCTGGAGCGTCAGGGACAGGGGGCTAACATTCACCGGGGAGCTGTTTTTT
CAWSVRDRGLTFTGELFF
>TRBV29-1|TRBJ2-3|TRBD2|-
TGCAGCGTTCTTCCGACTAGCTACAGCACAGATACGCAGTATTTT
CSVLPTSYSTDTQYF